The clone carrying this T cell receptor (beta chain) occurred many times. The antigen remains undetermined. This sample is part of a study of immune heterogeneity within non-small cell lung tumors. Study summary: Tumors were classified as 4 squamous cell carcinomas, approximately nine non-squamous carcinomas and 1 not otherwise specified. Points from the study as a whole: Recurrence of the same dominant CDR3 beta clonotypes was seen across tumor sites within a patient, and site-unique high-frequency clones were present alongside them. Individual patients mostly differed in their high-frequency T-cell receptor beta clonotypes. With an R of 0.3 to 0.4, local T-cell clonality correlated moderately but significantly with local tumor mutational burden.

The germline gives CDR1 MGHDK, CDR2 SYGVNS. Germline trimming cut 6 bases from V and 4 bases from J; bases unmatched to any gene: 10. The CDR3 runs 16 residues. Genomic DNA extracted from bulk tumor tissue served as template. A total of about 540 ng was used per sample. Widely spaced biopsies, several per primary tumor, were obtained at surgery. Their non-small cell lung cancer was newly diagnosed and untreated, and the patients underwent curative surgery. TCR beta CDR3 was amplified by multiplex PCR using 32 V and 13 J primers. TCRdb re-analysed the multiplex PCR reads in MiXCR, keeping a single row per CDR3 protein. Of about 5,600 distinct CDR3 sequences in the sample, around 20% were seen once.

This TCR was sampled from a man in his forties with non-small cell lung cancer. This chain joins TRBV25-1 and TRBJ2-1, with 9 bases lining up with TRBD1. Sequenced sample: lung tumor tissue. CDR3 region: CASSGVGQGNYNEQFF. CDR3 DNA: TGTGCCAGCAGCGGGGTTGGACAGGGGAATTACAATGAGCAGTTCTTC.